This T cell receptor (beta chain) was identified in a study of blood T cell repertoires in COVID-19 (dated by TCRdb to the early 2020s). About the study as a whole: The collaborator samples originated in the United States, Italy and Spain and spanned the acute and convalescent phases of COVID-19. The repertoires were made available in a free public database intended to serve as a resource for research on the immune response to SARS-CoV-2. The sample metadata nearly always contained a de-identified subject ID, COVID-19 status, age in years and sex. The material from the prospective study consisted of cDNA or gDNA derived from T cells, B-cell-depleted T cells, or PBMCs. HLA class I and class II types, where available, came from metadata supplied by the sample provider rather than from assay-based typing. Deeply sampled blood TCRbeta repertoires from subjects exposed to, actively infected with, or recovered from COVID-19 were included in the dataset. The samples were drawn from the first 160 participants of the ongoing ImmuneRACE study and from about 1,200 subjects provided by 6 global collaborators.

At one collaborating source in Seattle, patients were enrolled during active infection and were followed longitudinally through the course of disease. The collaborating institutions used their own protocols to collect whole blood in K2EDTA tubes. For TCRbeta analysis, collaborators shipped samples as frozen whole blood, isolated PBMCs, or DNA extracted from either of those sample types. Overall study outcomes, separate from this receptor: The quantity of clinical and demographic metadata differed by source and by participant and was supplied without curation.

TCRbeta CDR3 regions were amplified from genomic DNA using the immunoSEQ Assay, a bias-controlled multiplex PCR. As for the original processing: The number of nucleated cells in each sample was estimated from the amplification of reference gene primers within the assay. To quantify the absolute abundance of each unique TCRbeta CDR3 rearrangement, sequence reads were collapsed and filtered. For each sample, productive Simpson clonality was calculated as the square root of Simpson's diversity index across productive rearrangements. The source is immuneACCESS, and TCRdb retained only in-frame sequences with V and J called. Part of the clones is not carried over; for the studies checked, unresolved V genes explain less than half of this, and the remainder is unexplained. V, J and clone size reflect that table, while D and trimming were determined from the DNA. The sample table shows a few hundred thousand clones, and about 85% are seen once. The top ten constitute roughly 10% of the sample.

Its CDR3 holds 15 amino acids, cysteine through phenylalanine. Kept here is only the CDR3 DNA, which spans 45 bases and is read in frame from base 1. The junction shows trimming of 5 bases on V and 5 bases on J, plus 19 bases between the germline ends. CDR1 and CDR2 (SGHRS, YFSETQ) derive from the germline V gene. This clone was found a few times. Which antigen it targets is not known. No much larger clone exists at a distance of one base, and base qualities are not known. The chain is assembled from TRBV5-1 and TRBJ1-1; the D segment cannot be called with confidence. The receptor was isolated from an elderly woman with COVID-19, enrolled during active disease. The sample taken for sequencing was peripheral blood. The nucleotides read TGCGCCAGCAGTTCAGATCGGCAGGTACAGACTGAAGCTTTCTTT. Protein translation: CASSSDRQVQTEAFF.